Sequencing of this T cell receptor beta chain was carried out in a study of response to subunit inactivated influenza vaccine. Study-wide points: Every seasonal influenza vaccination brings in few new T cells, the authors suggested.

TCRdb re-derived calls from the RT-PCR reads in MiXCR, one entry per CDR3 protein. The sample has roughly 520,000 distinct CDR3 sequences, 25% seen once. From germline, CDR1 is SGHVS and CDR2 FQNEAQ. The CDR3 consists of 15 residues. Trimming took 6 bases from V and 2 from J, leaving 17 bases between them. Regarding this clonotype: Its matching antigen is unknown.

The material sequenced was CD4+ T cells sorted from PBMCs, taken around 5 days after vaccination. The V and J genes are TRBV7-8 and TRBJ2-7; the D gene is possibly TRBD1 (6 bases). The receptor was isolated from a man aged 50 to 60 who received an inactivated influenza vaccine. The CDR3 sequence is CASSFSRTVTYEQYF. CDR3 bases: TGTGCCAGCAGTTTTAGCCGGACAGTTACCTACGAGCAGTACTTC.